This T cell receptor (beta chain) stems from a study of control samples from healthy donors and cancer patients. Using immunoSEQ multiplex PCR, the repertoire was profiled, and TCRdb retains in-frame clones only, with some absent. The sample contains 150,000 to 200,000 clones, 80% to 95% of which appear only once. Germline-derived CDR1 and CDR2 are ENHRY and SYGVKD. Trimming removed 3 bases from V and 0 bases from J, with 18 bases in between. This CDR3 comprises 17 residues. The J gene is TRBJ2-7, the V gene TRBV10-3; D perhaps matches TRBD2 (7 bases). This clonotype was sampled from a man younger than 30 in good health. The sequencing sample was made of blood. The CDR3 here is CAISDLGGGKSSYEQYF. The CDR3 coding sequence is TGTGCCATCAGTGACCTGGGCGGGGGCAAGAGCTCCTACGAGCAGTACTTC.